One and the same sample provided the 13 T cell receptor delta chains below, sequenced in a study of gamma-delta T cells after stem cell transplantation. TCRdb reanalyzed the RT-PCR reads using CATT. The sample comprises 2,500 or so delta-chain clones, roughly a fifth of which are singletons, and roughly 9% rests with the top ten. Sample: gamma-delta T cells. These receptors originate from a human donor. It is not recorded whose cells these are; they may come from a transplant donor.

This clone was seen more than once but under ten times. The CDR3, as DNA: TGTGCCTTTGGGGCCTTCCTAGCCTCCTGGGGGATTAACCGGGACACCCGACAGATGTTTTTC. It codes for CAFGAFLASWGINRDTRQMFF. The V gene is TRDV3, the J gene TRDJ3, with D possibly being TRDD3 (9 bases). CDR3 length equals 21 residues. Trimming removed 2 bases at V and 5 bases at J, with 31 bases between. CDR1 is TVYSNPD, CDR2 GDNSRS, per germline (reference sequence).

The chain uses TRDV1 and TRDJ1, with TRDD3 matching 8 bases. Unmatched junction bases numbered 15, after V lost 3 bases and J lost 0 bases. Germline V gene lookup returns CDR1 TSWWSYY and CDR2 QGS. This CDR3 has 19 residues. The CDR3 region is CALGDLDPAGGPYTDKLIF. DNA for the CDR3: TGTGCTCTTGGGGATCTGGACCCTGCTGGGGGACCGTACACCGATAAACTCATCTTT.

Of note for this clone: The junction departs from germline at one end; a sequencing error may be responsible. The chain employs TRAV29/DV5 and TRDJ3; the match to TRDD3 covers 10 bases. This CDR3 has 18 amino acids. Germline V gives CDR1 NSMFDY, CDR2 ISSIKDK. CDR3 amino acids: CAASAPGDTPWDTRQMFF. The CDR3 region has the DNA TGTGCAGCAAGCGCGCCGGGGGATACGCCCTGGGACACCCGACAGATGTTCTTC.

This clone was counted only a few times. The V call is TRDV2, the J call TRDJ1, with D tentatively TRDD3 (5 bases). The CDR3 length is 15 residues. Germline V gene sequence: CDR1 GEAIGNYY, CDR2 EKD. Trimming took 1 base from V and 0 from J, leaving 11 bases between them. The DNA for the CDR3 is TGTGCCTGTGACACGGGATCACTATACACCGATAAACTCATCTTT. Residues: CACDTGSLYTDKLIF.

Here the CDR3 reads CALGELELPTLMGAPASTDKLIF. DNA of the CDR3: TGTGCTCTTGGGGAACTAGAGTTACCTACGTTGATGGGGGCCCCTGCGTCCACCGATAAACTCATCTTT. The rearrangement links TRDV1 to TRDJ1; TRDD3 is a possible D gene (6 bases). Trimming left V 0 bases short and J 1 base short, with 33 bases between. The CDR3 length is 23 residues. Per the germline V gene, CDR1 is TSWWSYY and CDR2 is QGS.

This clone is deemed large (0.1 to 1%). The gene calls are TRAV29/DV5 and TRDJ1; D is unresolved. Between the trimmed V and J ends, which lost 0 bases and 0 bases, there was a span of 15 bases. The CDR3 extends over 16 amino acids. CDR1 is NSMFDY and CDR2 is ISSIKDK in the germline V gene. CDR3 sequence: CAASDPTAGYTDKLIF. CDR3 in DNA: TGTGCAGCAAGCGACCCCACGGCCGGGTACACCGATAAACTCATCTTT.

In this sample, this clone is medium-sized (0.01 to 0.1%). This sequence joins TRDV3 and TRDJ2, with D tentatively TRDD2 or TRDD3 (6 bases each). This CDR3 contains 19 residues. V was trimmed by 2 bases and J by 0 bases, leaving 25 bases between them. The germline gives CDR1 TVYSNPD, CDR2 GDNSRS (reference sequence). The CDR3 nucleotides read TGTGCCTTTTGCCAGTCCTACCGGGGATGGCTCGCTTTGACAGCACAACTCTTCTTT. Protein: CAFCQSYRGWLALTAQLFF. Filled out from reference TRDV3 and TRDJ2, the complete variable domain reads CDKVTQSSPDQTVASGSEVVLLCTYDTVYSNPDLFWYRIRPDYSFQFVFYGDNSRSEGADFTQGRFSVKHILTQKAFHLVISPVRTEDSATYYCAFCQSYRGWLALTAQLFFGKGTQLIVEP.

This clone was seen a few times. The chain uses TRDV1 and TRDJ1; 9 nucleotides align to TRDD2. Germline V CDR1 and CDR2: TSWWSYY, QGS. Trimming cost V 4 bases and J 9 bases; bases outside gene matches: 15. The CDR3 sequence is 16 residues long. This chain's CDR3 is CALGAPSYYAVQELIF. In DNA form, the CDR3 reads TGTGCTCTTGGGGCACCTTCCTACTACGCGGTGCAGGAACTCATCTTT.

The CDR3 protein is CALGELLRTGGFLTAQLFF. DNA of the CDR3: TGTGCTCTTGGGGAACTCCTACGTACTGGGGGATTTTTGACAGCACAACTCTTCTTT. The gene calls are TRDV1 and TRDJ2; 10 nucleotides line up with TRDD3. The J gene, absent from TCRdb, was called here by matching the DNA to germline. With 0 bases clipped from V and 1 base from J, the junction kept 8 bases outside the gene matches. The germline gives CDR1 TSWWSYY, CDR2 QGS. This CDR3 contains 19 residues.

This clone has only a few counts. Different DNA sequences within this sample yield the same CDR3. The chain employs TRDV2 and TRDJ3; 13 nucleotides agree with TRDD3. With 0 bases clipped from V and 2 bases from J, the junction kept 6 bases outside the gene matches. The length of the CDR3 is 20 residues. In germline, CDR1 is GEAIGNYY, CDR2 EKD. The DNA of the CDR3 is TGTGCCTGTGACACCGGTACTGGGGGATACGCGGCCTGGGACACCCGACAGATGTTTTTC. Translated: CACDTGTGGYAAWDTRQMFF.

Turning to this clone: TCRdb's protein and the DNA translation differ at residue 10; the protein here comes from the DNA. This chain joins TRDV2 and TRDJ1; 11 bases are a match to TRDD3. Germline CDR1 reads GEAIGNYY; CDR2 reads EKD. The CDR3 covers 16 residues. Losses at the gene ends were 1 base for V and 1 base for J; bases not matched to a gene: 4. The CDR3 DNA sequence: TGTGCCTGTGACACTGGGGGATACGGGTGCACCGATAAACTCATCTTT. Translated: CACDTGGYGCTDKLIF.

By share, this clone counts as medium-sized. The chain couples TRDV1 to TRDJ1; 9 bases fit TRDD3. Germline-derived CDR1 and CDR2 are TSWWSYY and QGS. The V and J ends lost 3 bases and 2 bases, in that order; junction bases with no gene match: 25. The CDR3 is 22 amino acids. The CDR3 DNA reads as TGTGCTCTTGGGGACCAAGAGAAGGGGTACTGGGGGACCCGGGTGTGGACCGATAAACTCATCTTT. It specifies CALGDQEKGYWGTRVWTDKLIF.

Concerning this clone: A much more abundant neighbour one base away suggests this may be a read error. The rearrangement joins TRDV2 to TRDJ1; 9 nucleotides match TRDD3. Since TCRdb gives no J gene, matching the DNA to germline was used here to assign it. The CDR3 consists of 14 residues. After removal of 3 bases from V and 2 bases from J, the junction contained 3 bases not matched to a gene. The V gene's germline CDR1 is GEAIGNYY and CDR2 EKD. CDR3 residues: CACDVLGETDKLIF. The CDR3 region has the DNA TGTGCCTGTGACGTACTGGGGGAGACCGATAAACTCATCTTT.